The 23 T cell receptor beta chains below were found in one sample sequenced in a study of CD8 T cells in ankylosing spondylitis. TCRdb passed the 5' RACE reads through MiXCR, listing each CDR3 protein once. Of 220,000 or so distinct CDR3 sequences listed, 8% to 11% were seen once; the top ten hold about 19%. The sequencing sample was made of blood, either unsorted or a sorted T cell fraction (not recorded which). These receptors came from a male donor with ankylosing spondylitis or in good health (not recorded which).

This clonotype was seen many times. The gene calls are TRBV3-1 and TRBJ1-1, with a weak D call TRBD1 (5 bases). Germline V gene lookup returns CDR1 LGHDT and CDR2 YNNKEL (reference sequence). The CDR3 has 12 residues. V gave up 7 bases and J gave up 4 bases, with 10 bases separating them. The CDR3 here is CASTQGSTEAFF. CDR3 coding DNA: TGTGCCAGCACCCAGGGATCCACTGAAGCTTTCTTT.

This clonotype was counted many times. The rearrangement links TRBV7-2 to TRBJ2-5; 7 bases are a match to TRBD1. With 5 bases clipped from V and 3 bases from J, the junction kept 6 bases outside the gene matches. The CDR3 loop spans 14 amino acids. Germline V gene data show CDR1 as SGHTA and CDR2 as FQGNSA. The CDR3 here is CASSQRTGEETQYF. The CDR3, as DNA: TGTGCCAGCAGCCAAAGGACAGGAGAAGAGACCCAGTACTTC.

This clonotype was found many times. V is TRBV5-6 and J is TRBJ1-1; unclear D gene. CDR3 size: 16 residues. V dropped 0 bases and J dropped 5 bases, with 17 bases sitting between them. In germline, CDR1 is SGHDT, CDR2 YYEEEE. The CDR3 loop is CASSLVGQPLGTEAFF. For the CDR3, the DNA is TGTGCCAGCAGCTTGGTCGGTCAGCCTTTAGGGACTGAAGCTTTCTTT.

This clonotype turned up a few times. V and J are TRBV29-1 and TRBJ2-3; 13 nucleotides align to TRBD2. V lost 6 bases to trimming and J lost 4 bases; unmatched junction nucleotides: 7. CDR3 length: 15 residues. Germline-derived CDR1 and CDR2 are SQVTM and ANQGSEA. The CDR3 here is CSVETSGGAPDTQYF. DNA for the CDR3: TGCAGCGTCGAAACTAGCGGGGGGGCTCCAGATACGCAGTATTTT.

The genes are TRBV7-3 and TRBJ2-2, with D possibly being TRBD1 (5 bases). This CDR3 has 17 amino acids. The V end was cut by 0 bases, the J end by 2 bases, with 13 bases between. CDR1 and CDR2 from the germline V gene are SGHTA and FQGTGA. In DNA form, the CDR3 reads TGTGCCAGCAGCTTAACTAACCTGCAGGGAAACACCGGGGAGCTGTTTTTT. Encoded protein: CASSLTNLQGNTGELFF.

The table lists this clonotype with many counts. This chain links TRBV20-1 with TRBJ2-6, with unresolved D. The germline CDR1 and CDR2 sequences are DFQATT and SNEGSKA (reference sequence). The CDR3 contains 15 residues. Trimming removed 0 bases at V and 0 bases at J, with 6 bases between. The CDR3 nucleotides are TGCAGTGCTAGAGACCGTATCTCTGGGGCCAACGTCCTGACTTTC. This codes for CSARDRISGANVLTF.

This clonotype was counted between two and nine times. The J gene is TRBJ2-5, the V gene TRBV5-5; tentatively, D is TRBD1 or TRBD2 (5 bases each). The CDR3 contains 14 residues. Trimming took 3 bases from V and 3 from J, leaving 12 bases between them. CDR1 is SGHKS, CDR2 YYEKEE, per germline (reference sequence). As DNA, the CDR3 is TGTGCCAGCAGCTCCCGGGACGGAGAAGAGACCCAGTACTTC. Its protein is CASSSRDGEETQYF. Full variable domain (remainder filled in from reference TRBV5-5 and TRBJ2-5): DAGVTQSPTHLIKTRGQQVTLRCSPISGHKSVSWYQQVLGQGPQFIFQYYEKEERGRGNFPDRFSARQFPNYSSELNVNALLLGDSALYLCASSSRDGEETQYFGPGTRLLVL.

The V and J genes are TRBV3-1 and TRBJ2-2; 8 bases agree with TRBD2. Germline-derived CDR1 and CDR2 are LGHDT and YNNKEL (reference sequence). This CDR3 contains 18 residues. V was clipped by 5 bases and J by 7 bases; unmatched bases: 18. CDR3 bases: TGTGCCAGCAGCTCCACTCGGGACGGGGGGGCCGGCGTCGGGGAGCTGTTTTTT. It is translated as CASSSTRDGGAGVGELFF.

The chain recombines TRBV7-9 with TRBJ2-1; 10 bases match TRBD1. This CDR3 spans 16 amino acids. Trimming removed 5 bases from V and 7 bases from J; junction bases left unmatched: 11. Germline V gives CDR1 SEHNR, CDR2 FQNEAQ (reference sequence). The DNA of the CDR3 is TGTGCCAGCAGCGCCCTAAGACAGGGGGCCGGTAATGAGCAGTTCTTC. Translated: CASSALRQGAGNEQFF.

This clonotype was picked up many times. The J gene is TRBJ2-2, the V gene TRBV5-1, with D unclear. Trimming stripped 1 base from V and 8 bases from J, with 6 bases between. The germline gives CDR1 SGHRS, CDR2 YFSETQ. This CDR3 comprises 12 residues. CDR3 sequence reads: CASSLPGGELFF. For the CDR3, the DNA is TGCGCCAGCAGCTTGCCGGGTGGGGAGCTGTTTTTT. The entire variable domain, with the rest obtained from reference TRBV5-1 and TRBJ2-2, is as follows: KAGVTQTPRYLIKTRGQQVTLSCSPISGHRSVSWYQQTPGQGLQFLFEYFSETQRNKGNFPGRFSGRQFSNSRSEMNVSTLELGDSALYLCASSLPGGELFFGEGSRLTVL.

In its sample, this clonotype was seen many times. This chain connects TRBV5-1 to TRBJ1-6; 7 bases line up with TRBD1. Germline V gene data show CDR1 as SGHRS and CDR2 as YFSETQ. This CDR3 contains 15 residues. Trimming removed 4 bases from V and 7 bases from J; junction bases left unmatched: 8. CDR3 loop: CASSDPGTENSPLHF. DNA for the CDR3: TGCGCCAGCAGCGACCCCGGGACAGAGAATTCACCCCTCCACTTT. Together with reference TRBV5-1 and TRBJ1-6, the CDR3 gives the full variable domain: KAGVTQTPRYLIKTRGQQVTLSCSPISGHRSVSWYQQTPGQGLQFLFEYFSETQRNKGNFPGRFSGRQFSNSRSEMNVSTLELGDSALYLCASSDPGTENSPLHFGNGTRLTVT.

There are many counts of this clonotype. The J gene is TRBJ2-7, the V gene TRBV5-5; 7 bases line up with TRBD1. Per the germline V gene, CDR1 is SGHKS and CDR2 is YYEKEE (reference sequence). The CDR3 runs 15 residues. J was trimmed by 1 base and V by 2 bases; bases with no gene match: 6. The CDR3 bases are TGTGCCAGCAGCTTTACGGGACAGACTTCCTACGAGCAGTACTTC. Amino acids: CASSFTGQTSYEQYF. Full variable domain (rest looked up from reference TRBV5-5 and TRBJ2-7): DAGVTQSPTHLIKTRGQQVTLRCSPISGHKSVSWYQQVLGQGPQFIFQYYEKEERGRGNFPDRFSARQFPNYSSELNVNALLLGDSALYLCASSFTGQTSYEQYFGPGTRLTVT.

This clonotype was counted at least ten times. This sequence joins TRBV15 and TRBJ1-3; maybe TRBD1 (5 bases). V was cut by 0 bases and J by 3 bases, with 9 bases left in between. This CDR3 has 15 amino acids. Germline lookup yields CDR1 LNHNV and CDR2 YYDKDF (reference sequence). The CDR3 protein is CATSRDAGLGNTIYF. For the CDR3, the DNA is TGTGCCACCAGCAGAGATGCGGGGCTTGGAAACACCATATATTTT.

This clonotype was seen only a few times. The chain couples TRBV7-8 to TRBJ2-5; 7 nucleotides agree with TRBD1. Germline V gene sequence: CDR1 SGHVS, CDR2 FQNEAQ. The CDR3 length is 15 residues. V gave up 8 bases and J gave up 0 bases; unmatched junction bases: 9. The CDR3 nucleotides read TGTGCCAGCCATCAATTGGACAGGAACCAAGAGACCCAGTACTTC. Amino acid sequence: CASHQLDRNQETQYF.

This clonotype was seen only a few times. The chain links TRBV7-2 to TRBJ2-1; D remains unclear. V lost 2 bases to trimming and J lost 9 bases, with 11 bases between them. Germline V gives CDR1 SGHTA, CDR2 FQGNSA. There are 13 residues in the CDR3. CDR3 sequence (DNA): TGTGCCAGCAGCTTACCCGGCCACCCTGAGCAGTTCTTC. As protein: CASSLPGHPEQFF.

The CDR3 loop is CASISGGPGTDTQYF. The CDR3 DNA reads TGTGCCAGCATCTCGGGGGGGCCGGGCACAGATACGCAGTATTTT. The V call is TRBV28, the J call TRBJ2-3, with 8 bases identical to TRBD2. Germline V gene lookup returns CDR1 MDHEN and CDR2 SYDVKM. Unmatched junction bases numbered 7, after V lost 7 bases and J lost 1 base. CDR3 length: 15 amino acids.

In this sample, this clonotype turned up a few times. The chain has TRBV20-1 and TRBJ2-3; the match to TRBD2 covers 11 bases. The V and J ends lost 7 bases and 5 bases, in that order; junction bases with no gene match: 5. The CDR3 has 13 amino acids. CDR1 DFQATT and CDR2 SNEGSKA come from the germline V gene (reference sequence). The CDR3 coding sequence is TGCAGTGTTCCCGGGACTAGCGGAGATACGCAGTATTTT. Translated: CSVPGTSGDTQYF.

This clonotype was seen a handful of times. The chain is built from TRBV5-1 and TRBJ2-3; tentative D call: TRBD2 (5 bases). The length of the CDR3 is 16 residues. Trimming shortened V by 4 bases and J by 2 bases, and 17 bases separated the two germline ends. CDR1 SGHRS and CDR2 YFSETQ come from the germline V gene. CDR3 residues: CASSRARESLTDTQYF. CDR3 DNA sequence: TGCGCCAGCAGCCGGGCGAGGGAGTCTCTCACAGATACGCAGTATTTT.

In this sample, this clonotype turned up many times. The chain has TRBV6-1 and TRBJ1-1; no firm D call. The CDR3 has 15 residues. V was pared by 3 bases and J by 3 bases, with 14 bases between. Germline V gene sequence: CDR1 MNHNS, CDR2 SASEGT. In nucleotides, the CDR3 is TGTGCCAGCAGTGAGGTCCTTGCCGTTGACACTGAAGCTTTCTTT. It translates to CASSEVLAVDTEAFF.

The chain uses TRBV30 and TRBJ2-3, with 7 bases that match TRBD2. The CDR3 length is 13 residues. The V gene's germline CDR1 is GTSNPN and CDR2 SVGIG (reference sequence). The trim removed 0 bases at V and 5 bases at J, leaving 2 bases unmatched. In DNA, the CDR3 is TGTGCCTGGAGTGTAGGACTAGAAGATACGCAGTATTTT. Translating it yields CAWSVGLEDTQYF.

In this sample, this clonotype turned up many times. The CDR3 loop reads CSARDFQSRADTQYF. CDR3 coding DNA: TGCAGTGCTAGAGATTTCCAGTCTCGTGCAGATACGCAGTATTTT. The chain combines TRBV20-1 with TRBJ2-3; D remains ambiguous. The CDR3 runs to 15 residues. Germline V gives CDR1 DFQATT, CDR2 SNEGSKA (reference sequence). V lost 0 bases, J lost 4 bases, and 14 bases lay in between.

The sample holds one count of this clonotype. As DNA, the CDR3 is TGTGCCAGTAGTGCGGGGACAGGGTCCGTTCAGCCCCAGCATTTT. Translated: CASSAGTGSVQPQHF. V gene TRBV19 combines with J gene TRBJ1-5, with 9 bases identical to TRBD1. The germline gives CDR1 LNHDA, CDR2 SQIVND (reference sequence). This CDR3 is 15 amino acids long. Unmatched junction bases numbered 8, after V lost 5 bases and J lost 6 bases. The complete variable domain, with remaining parts taken from reference TRBV19 and TRBJ1-5, reads DGGITQSPKYLFRKEGQNVTLSCEQNLNHDAMYWYRQDPGQGLRLIYYSQIVNDFQKGDIAEGYSVSREKKESFPLTVTSAQKNPTAFYLCASSAGTGSVQPQHFGDGTRLSIL.

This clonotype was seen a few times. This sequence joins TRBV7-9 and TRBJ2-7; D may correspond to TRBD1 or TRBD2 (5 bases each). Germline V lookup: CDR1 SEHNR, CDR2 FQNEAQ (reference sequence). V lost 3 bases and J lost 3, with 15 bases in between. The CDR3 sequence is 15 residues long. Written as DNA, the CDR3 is TGTGCCAGCAGCTTTGGGGGAGTTGGGCACTACGAGCAGTACTTC. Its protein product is CASSFGGVGHYEQYF.